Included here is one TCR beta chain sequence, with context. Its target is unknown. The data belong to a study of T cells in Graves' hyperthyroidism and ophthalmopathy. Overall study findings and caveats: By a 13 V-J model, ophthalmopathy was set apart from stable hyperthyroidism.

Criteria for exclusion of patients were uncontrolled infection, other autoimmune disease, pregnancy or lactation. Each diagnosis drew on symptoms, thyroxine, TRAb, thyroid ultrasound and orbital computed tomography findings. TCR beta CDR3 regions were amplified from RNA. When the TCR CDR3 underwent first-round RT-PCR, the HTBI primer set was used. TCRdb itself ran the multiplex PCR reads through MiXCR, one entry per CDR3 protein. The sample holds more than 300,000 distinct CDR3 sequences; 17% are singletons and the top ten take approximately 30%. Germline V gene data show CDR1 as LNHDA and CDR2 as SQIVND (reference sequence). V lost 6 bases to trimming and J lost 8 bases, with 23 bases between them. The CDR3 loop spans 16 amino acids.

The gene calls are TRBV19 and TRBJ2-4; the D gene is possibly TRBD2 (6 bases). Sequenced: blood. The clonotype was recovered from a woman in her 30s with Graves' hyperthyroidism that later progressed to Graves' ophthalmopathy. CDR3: CASRPEIQGGADIQYF. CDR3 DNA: TGTGCCAGTAGACCAGAAATCCAGGGCGGGGCGGACATTCAGTACTTC.